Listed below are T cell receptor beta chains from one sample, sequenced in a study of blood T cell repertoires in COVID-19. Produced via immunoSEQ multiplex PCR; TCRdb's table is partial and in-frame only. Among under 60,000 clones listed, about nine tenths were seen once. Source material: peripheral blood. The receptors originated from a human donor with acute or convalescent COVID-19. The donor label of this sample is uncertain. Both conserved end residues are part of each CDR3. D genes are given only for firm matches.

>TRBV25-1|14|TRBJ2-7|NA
CASSEFGRSYEQYF
TGTGCCAGCAGTGAATTTGGGAGGTCCTACGAGCAGTACTTC
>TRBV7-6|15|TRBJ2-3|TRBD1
CASSSVQGFTDTQYF
TGTGCCAGCAGCTCGGTACAGGGGTTCACAGATACGCAGTATTTT
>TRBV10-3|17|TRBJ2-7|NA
CAISARTGTGFGYEQYF
TGTGCCATCTCCGCCCGGACTGGGACTGGGTTTGGGTACGAGCAGTACTTC
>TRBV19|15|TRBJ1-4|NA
CASRDTTTTNEKLFF
TGTGCCAGTAGGGACACTACGACAACTAATGAAAAACTGTTTTTT
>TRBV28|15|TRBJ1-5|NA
CASSLSYGGRQPQHF
TGTGCCAGCAGTTTATCTTATGGAGGACGACAGCCCCAGCATTTT
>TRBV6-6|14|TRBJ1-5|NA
CASTHGGGRQPQHF
TGTGCCAGCACCCACGGGGGGGGACGTCAGCCCCAGCATTTT
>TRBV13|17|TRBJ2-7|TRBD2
CASSQETSGRTSYEQYF
TGTGCCAGCAGCCAGGAGACTAGCGGGAGGACCTCCTACGAGCAGTACTTC
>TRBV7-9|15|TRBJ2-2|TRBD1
CASSHGQGEAGELFF
TGTGCCAGCAGCCACGGACAGGGAGAGGCCGGGGAGCTGTTTTTT
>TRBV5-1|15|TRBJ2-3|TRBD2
CASSLASGSTDTQYF
TGCGCCAGCAGCTTGGCTAGCGGGAGCACAGATACGCAGTATTTT
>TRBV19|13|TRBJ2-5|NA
CASSSGTSETQYF
TGTGCCAGTAGTTCGGGGACATCGGAGACCCAGTACTTC